This T cell receptor (beta chain) was recovered during a study of CD8+ T cells in alopecia areata. This clone appeared a few times. The antigen is unknown. The germline CDR1 and CDR2 sequences are MDHEN and SYDVKM. The length of the CDR3 is 13 residues. Trimming shortened V by 5 bases and J by 10 bases, and 17 bases separated the two germline ends. Treatment: oral pan-JAK inhibitor, 5-10 mg twice daily. Peripheral blood samples and lesional scalp punch biopsies were obtained from alopecia areata patients. cDNA prepared by RNA extraction and subsequent reverse transcription served as the template for sequencing. The protocol was immunoSEQ multiplex PCR, while the TCRdb copy is restricted to in-frame clones and leaves out a portion. The sample gives roughly 210,000 clones, roughly 40% of which show up once; about 2.6% is in the top ten. The study's findings and limits: For patients receiving tofacitinib, scalp clonality and expanded CD8+ clones among the top 100 significantly decreased.

The clonotype originates from a human donor with alopecia areata. The sequenced sample was CD4+ T cells sorted from blood, obtained between weeks 36 and 40, from a patient treated with tofacitinib. The chain combines TRBV28 with TRBJ1-2; D gene ambiguous. In DNA, the CDR3 is TGTGCCAGCAGTCCCCCGGACCGCCACCTCTACACCTTC. This gives the protein CASSPPDRHLYTF.